Reported below is one T cell receptor beta chain. Its antigen is unidentified. The data were taken from a study of somatic mutations in cytotoxic T cells in rheumatoid arthritis. Findings and limits, study-wide: Nothing was done to adjust for multiple comparisons when TRBV07 showed up slightly less in rheumatoid arthritis patients. For rheumatoid arthritis patients, CD8+ clonality increased with age, whereas it did not in healthy controls. Just what the expanded CD8+ clones targeted, in terms of antigens, remained unknown.

Using immunoSEQ multiplex PCR, the repertoire was profiled, and TCRdb retains in-frame clones only, with some absent. The table has fewer than 20,000 clones, over 70% seen once. Germline V CDR1 and CDR2: SEHNR, FQNEAQ (reference sequence). The CDR3 length is 15 residues. Trimming at V came to 1 base and at J to 5 bases, leaving 5 bases not matched to a gene. Flow cytometry was used to check the purity of CD4+ and CD8+ cells, which had been isolated by positive magnetic bead selection. This clonotype originated in a woman aged 60-75 years in good health. Sequenced input: CD8+ T cells sorted from blood. This sequence joins TRBV7-9 and TRBJ2-1; 7 nucleotides line up with TRBD2. For the CDR3, the DNA is TGTGCCAGCAGCTTAGAGACTAGCCGAGACAATGAGCAGTTCTTC. Protein: CASSLETSRDNEQFF.